This T cell receptor beta chain appears in the sequencing data of a study of shared clonotypes between healthy human individuals. A remark on this clone: Other DNA sequences within the sample encode an identical CDR3.

The germline CDR1 and CDR2 sequences are MNHEY and SMNVEV (reference sequence). J lost 5 bases, V lost 5 bases, and 8 bases had no gene match. The length of the CDR3 is 15 residues. CD45RO negativity and positive selection for CCR7 defined naive CD8 cells, a population that excluded terminally differentiated effector memory CD45RA+ cells. The donors were all Caucasian adults (living in Nashville, Tennessee). Using immunoSEQ multiplex PCR, the repertoire was profiled, and TCRdb retains in-frame clones only, with some absent. The profile shows some 2.1 million clones, just over 90% of them singletons. The specimen sequenced was naive CD8+ T cells from PBMCs. The receptor comes from a man aged 18 to 29 in good health. Some clones in this sample may be carry-over from other donors' samples. J is TRBJ1-2 and V is TRBV27; 10 nucleotides line up with TRBD1. CDR3 loop: CASSPRTGGTYGYTF. CDR3 coding DNA: TGTGCCAGCAGTCCCCGGACAGGGGGGACGTATGGCTACACCTTC.